Presented here are 17 T cell receptor beta chains from one specimen sequenced in a study of Ad26.COV2.S vaccination and SARS-CoV-2 variants. The repertoire was sequenced with immunoSEQ multiplex PCR; TCRdb's copy has only in-frame clones and lacks some. The table shows 300,000 to 350,000 clones, with approximately 87% occurring only once. Treatment here: some 20 received Ad26.COV2.S at low or high dose, single or two shots; 5 received placebo; per-sample allocation not given. Sampling happened 63 days after the first vaccine or placebo injection. Sequenced here: peripheral blood, sampled in a trial of Ad26.COV2.S vaccine versus placebo. These receptors originate from a person between 18 and 65 years old who received the Ad26.COV2.S COVID-19 vaccine or a placebo.

The J gene is TRBJ2-3, the V gene TRBV5-5; D gene uncertain. The CDR3 runs 12 residues. V was pared by 4 bases and J by 3 bases, with 6 bases between. Germline loops: CDR1 SGHKS, CDR2 YYEKEE (reference sequence). Written as DNA, the CDR3 is TGTGCCAGCAGCCTCGAAACAGATACGCAGTATTTT. It translates to CASSLETDTQYF.

Here the CDR3 DNA reads TGTGCCAGTAGGATGGACAGGGCATACGAAAAACTGTTTTTT. It translates to CASRMDRAYEKLFF. The chain uses TRBV19 and TRBJ1-4; 8 positions match TRBD1. The J segment lost 8 bases and the V segment lost 6 bases, leaving 8 bases of the junction unmatched. Germline V gives CDR1 LNHDA, CDR2 SQIVND (reference sequence). This CDR3 is 14 amino acids long.

The CDR3 reads CASSFFQETQYF. The CDR3 region has the DNA TGTGCCAGCAGCTTCTTCCAAGAGACCCAGTACTTC. This chain connects TRBV11-2 to TRBJ2-5; D is uncertain. Germline CDR1 SGHAT, CDR2 FQNNGV. The CDR3 is 12 residues long. V was shortened by 3 bases and J by 1 base, with 3 bases between the two germline ends.

CDR3 sequence: CASSPDRGLGYSNQPQHF. The CDR3 DNA reads TGCGCCAGCAGCCCCGACAGGGGGCTGGGTTATAGCAATCAGCCCCAGCATTTT. V gene TRBV4-3 combines with J gene TRBJ1-5; 10 bases are shared with TRBD1. The V gene's germline CDR1 is LGHNA and CDR2 YSLEER. Trimming at V came to 4 bases and at J to 0 bases, leaving 9 bases not matched to a gene. CDR3 length: 18 amino acids.

The chain couples TRBV19 to TRBJ1-1, with unresolved D. This CDR3 is 13 amino acids long. V lost 6 bases to trimming and J lost 4 bases, with 12 bases between them. Germline V gives CDR1 LNHDA, CDR2 SQIVND (reference sequence). The CDR3 bases are TGTGCCAGTAGACCGAGAGCATTCACTGAAGCTTTCTTT. The encoded protein is CASRPRAFTEAFF.

The gene calls are TRBV10-3 and TRBJ2-3; D is unresolved. Deletions cut 3 bases from V and 0 bases from J, with 10 bases between. The V gene's germline CDR1 is ENHRY and CDR2 SYGVKD. There are 15 residues in the CDR3. The CDR3: CAISDYGSSTDTQYF. The CDR3 nucleotides read TGTGCCATCAGTGATTACGGTTCTAGCACAGATACGCAGTATTTT.

This clone was detected only once. V and J are TRBV28 and TRBJ1-5, with 10 bases aligning to TRBD1. This CDR3 contains 15 residues. J gave up 4 bases and V 3 bases, and 3 bases lay outside the gene matches. Per germline, CDR1 MDHEN and CDR2 SYDVKM. The CDR3 here is CASSFRQGANQPQHF. DNA for the CDR3: TGTGCCAGCAGTTTCCGACAGGGGGCAAATCAGCCCCAGCATTTT.

The rearrangement joins TRBV19 to TRBJ2-5; a weak D match, TRBD2 (5 bases). This CDR3 spans 14 amino acids. The germline CDR1 and CDR2 sequences are LNHDA and SQIVND (reference sequence). V was pared by 8 bases and J by 3 bases, with 16 bases between. CDR3 sequence (DNA): TGTGCCAGTTCTCGTAACTGGGGAGAAGAGACCCAGTACTTC. Amino acid sequence: CASSRNWGEETQYF.

V is TRBV6-5 and J is TRBJ1-3; 7 bases are a match to TRBD1. Unmatched junction bases numbered 10, after V lost 8 bases and J lost 6 bases. The CDR3 is 14 amino acids. From germline, CDR1 is MNHEY and CDR2 SVGAGI. The CDR3 nucleotides are TGTGCCAGCGACCCATTTACAGGGGCAAACACCATATATTTT. Residues: CASDPFTGANTIYF.

This rearrangement joins TRBV27 to TRBJ2-2; D remains ambiguous. The V end was cut by 3 bases, the J end by 7 bases, with 9 bases between. Germline V CDR1 and CDR2: MNHEY, SMNVEV (reference sequence). This CDR3 has 13 amino acids. The CDR3 spells CASSFGSDGELFF. The CDR3 bases are TGTGCCAGCAGTTTCGGGTCAGACGGGGAGCTGTTTTTT.

This CDR3 is CASSSRGSNTGELFF. The CDR3, as DNA: TGCGCCAGCAGTTCCCGGGGGTCTAACACCGGGGAGCTGTTTTTT. The chain combines TRBV5-1 with TRBJ2-2, with D possibly matching TRBD2 (6 bases). CDR1 and CDR2 (germline): SGHRS, YFSETQ. The CDR3 extends over 15 amino acids. Trimming removed 5 bases from V and 2 bases from J, with 13 bases in between.

This chain uses TRBV10-1 with TRBJ1-3; perhaps TRBD1 as D (5 bases). Germline CDR1 and CDR2: WNHNN and SYGVQD (reference sequence). The CDR3 loop spans 15 amino acids. Trimming took off 4 bases at V and 2 bases at J, with 12 bases between the two ends. The CDR3 coding sequence is TGCGCCAGCAGTGGTGGCCAGGGAACTGGAAACACCATATATTTT. Translating it yields CASSGGQGTGNTIYF.

V and J are TRBV12-3 or TRBV12-4 and TRBJ1-6; 7 positions agree with TRBD1. V was clipped by 6 bases and J by 9 bases; unmatched bases: 5. The CDR3 covers 13 residues. The CDR3 coding sequence is TGTGCCAGCAGCATCTACAGGGGTTCACCCCTCCACTTT. It is translated as CASSIYRGSPLHF.

The chain is built from TRBV9 and TRBJ1-5, with D tentatively TRBD1 (5 bases). The CDR3 is made up of 14 amino acids. Trimming removed 0 bases from V and 7 bases from J, with 11 bases in between. CDR1 is SGDLS and CDR2 is YYNGEE in the germline V gene. The CDR3 region has the DNA TGTGCCAGCAGCGTAGCAGGGACTGGACAGCCCCAGCATTTT. It specifies CASSVAGTGQPQHF.

The chain recombines TRBV19 with TRBJ2-3; D may be TRBD1 or TRBD2 (6 bases each). The CDR3 loop spans 16 amino acids. V was trimmed by 6 bases and J by 5 bases, leaving 21 bases between them. CDR1 is LNHDA, CDR2 SQIVND, per germline (reference sequence). In DNA form, the CDR3 reads TGTGCCAGTAGCGCCAGGATCTCTAAGGGGGGAGATACGCAGTATTTT. Amino acids: CASSARISKGGDTQYF. The variable domain in full, with the rest retrieved from reference TRBV19 and TRBJ2-3, is DGGITQSPKYLFRKEGQNVTLSCEQNLNHDAMYWYRQDPGQGLRLIYYSQIVNDFQKGDIAEGYSVSREKKESFPLTVTSAQKNPTAFYLCASSARISKGGDTQYFGPGTRLTVL.

The rearrangement uses TRBV11-2 and TRBJ2-5; D is uncertain. The germline V and J ends were trimmed by 5 bases and 3 bases, with 13 bases remaining between them. This CDR3 is built from 14 residues. From germline, CDR1 is SGHAT and CDR2 FQNNGV. The CDR3 spells CASSPRHTEETQYF. Here the CDR3 DNA reads TGTGCCAGCAGCCCAAGACACACCGAAGAGACCCAGTACTTC.

The chain employs TRBV29-1 and TRBJ1-2; 10 positions agree with TRBD1. V shed 7 bases and J 2 bases; nucleotides not matched to a gene: 4. Germline V CDR1 and CDR2: SQVTM, ANQGSEA. CDR3 length: 13 amino acids. The CDR3 loop reads CSGTGGENYGYTF. CDR3 DNA sequence: TGCAGCGGGACAGGGGGTGAAAACTATGGCTACACCTTC.